This T cell receptor (beta chain) was obtained from a study of shared clonotypes between healthy human individuals (dated by TCRdb to about 2020). Regarding the research as a whole: Two women and a few men aged 18 to 49 years were included in the cohort. For each donor, three plates each were used for CD4 naive and CD4 memory, two plates were used for CD8 naive, and one plate was used for CD8 memory. To estimate repertoire size and how much clonotype sharing occurs between individuals, the study deeply sequenced the blood TCR repertoires of a handful of healthy adults. To increase sequencing depth and limit assay-specific biases, different laboratories used diverse techniques to prepare libraries and sequence TCR repertoires. Leukapheresis yielded between about 0.94 and 8.9 billion PBMCs per donor. Broad study findings and their caveats: Higher generation probabilities were observed for clonotypes shared by all four sorted-subset donors than for non-shared clonotypes. Roughly 5% of naive CD4, around 3.5% of naive CD8, around 2.3% of memory CD4, and 0.35% to 0.4% of memory CD8 clonotypes were shared across several donors. Sampling was restricted to blood, and TCR repertoires in tissues likely differ from the TCR repertoires found in blood. Estimated clonotype richness was generally larger for naive than for memory subsets. Pairwise subsampling led to the expectation that sequencing depth would affect the degree of clonotype sharing among donors. Incomplete sequencing was indicated by rarefaction of sorted-subset datasets, despite the large sequencing depth. The small number of donors limited the genetic and exposure-history diversity represented.

CDR1 and CDR2 were assigned from the germline V gene as SGHTA and FQGNSA. CDR3 length: 12 amino acids, cysteine to phenylalanine. Only the CDR3 portion is preserved as DNA: 36 bases, with reading frame beginning at the first base. Relative to germline, V is 2 bases shorter and J is 7 bases shorter, with 9 bases between their ends. Using the deep immunoSEQ assay, multiplex PCR amplified TCR CDR3 regions from genomic DNA. Extracted genomic DNA from each cell subset was distributed evenly across all wells of several immunoSEQ 96-well plates, and each plate was treated as a replicate. For sorted subsets, approximately 210 ng of genomic DNA, equivalent to roughly 33,000 T cell genomes, went into each replicate PCR. Purified libraries were quantified with a Qubit 3.0 fluorometer, sized on a Bioanalyzer 2100, and re-quantified with the KAPA Library Quantification kit. Every immunoSEQ 96-well plate was sequenced on a separate single-read 150-cycle Illumina NextSeq 550 flow cell. Regarding the original processing steps: Because only junctional sequences without quality scores were contained in the immunoSEQ output, filtering matching that applied to full-length reads could not be performed. Sequences were annotated with PyIR, a Python wrapper for IgBLAST v1.9, using IMGT germline references to assign V/J genes and CDR3. Reads with weak V/J assignments (E-value above 1e-6), missing CDR3, stop codons, out-of-frame junctions, or ambiguous translated residues were removed. V3J clonotypes were defined as sequences sharing an identical inferred V gene, J gene, and CDR3 amino acid sequence. Percentage overlap between repertoires was computed as shared unique clonotypes divided by the size of the smaller repertoire. RTK rarefaction, the Chao1 estimator, and Recon v2.1 estimates of unobserved clonotypes were used to assess repertoire richness. OLGA was used to compute generation probabilities for all TCRbeta clonotypes that the gDNA method yielded from a few donors. Sourced from immuneACCESS, this table was stored by TCRdb with only in-frame sequences that have V and J called. A share of the clones is absent; for the studies checked, an unresolved V gene accounts for under half, and the remainder has no known explanation. Clonal size and the V and J genes are those of that table, whereas D and trimming came from the DNA. In all, the sample holds millions of clones, and approximately 92% of those were seen once. Of the sample, 0.14% is held by the ten largest clones.

On this clone itself: Its binding antigen is unknown. No base-level quality is on record; no much larger clone is a single base apart.

The donors were healthy, HIV-negative adults with no recently reported acute infections or vaccinations. All donors were Caucasian adults living in Nashville, Tennessee, USA. CD4+ T cells were enriched through magnetic negative selection, after which naive cells were positively selected on CD45RA and the remaining negative fraction served as the memory subset. Blood was collected by leukapheresis, and PBMCs were isolated by Ficoll-Histopaque density gradient centrifugation and then cryopreserved in liquid nitrogen vapor phase. Analytical flow cytometry was used to check the purity and quantity of every magnetically sorted T cell population. Genomic DNA was isolated from every sorted fraction and measured by UV absorbance on a Nanodrop 2000c.

Sequencing was carried out using naive CD4+ T cells sorted from blood. In light of the paper, this sample's cell subset or site label describes: CD45RA+ positively selected. The sequence was obtained from a man aged 18 to 35 in good health. The chain is encoded by TRBV7-2 joined to TRBJ2-7, with the identity of the D gene unclear. The CDR3 protein: CASSLWGREQYF. The nucleotide sequence reads as follows: TGTGCCAGCAGCTTATGGGGAAGGGAGCAGTACTTC.